This T cell receptor (beta chain) derives from a study of T-cell memory formation after mild COVID-19. Study-wide background: In these data, TCR clusters were largely donor specific.

Notes on the study in general: Contracting clones from day 15 to 85 showed balanced CD4/CD8; later expanders favored CD4+. CM and EM subsets held most contracting CD4+ clones; EMRA held CD8+ ones. Cross-reactive memory seemingly joined, as some responding clones were found in pre-infection memory.

The germline V gene encodes CDR1 SGHRS and CDR2 YFSETQ. This CDR3 region has 17 residues. V trimming: 2 bases; J trimming: 6 bases; junction bases outside the gene matches: 15. This clonotype was observed at least ten times. Its antigen is unknown. MiXCR was run by TCRdb on the 5' RACE reads, yielding one entry per CDR3 protein. The data show around 250,000 distinct CDR3 sequences, with 8% to 9.5% seen just once and more than 20% held by the top ten. This clonotype originated in a man aged 18 to 30 who had mild COVID-19 (a few samples of this study predate the infection). Cell type and time point are not known. The chain employs TRBV5-1 and TRBJ2-3, with TRBD1 matching over 7 bases. Sequencing was carried out using PBMCs or a T cell subset sorted from them (not recorded which). CDR3 loop: CASSLEGRADRADTQYF. CDR3 nucleotides: TGCGCCAGCAGCTTAGAAGGGAGAGCCGACAGGGCCGATACGCAGTATTTT.